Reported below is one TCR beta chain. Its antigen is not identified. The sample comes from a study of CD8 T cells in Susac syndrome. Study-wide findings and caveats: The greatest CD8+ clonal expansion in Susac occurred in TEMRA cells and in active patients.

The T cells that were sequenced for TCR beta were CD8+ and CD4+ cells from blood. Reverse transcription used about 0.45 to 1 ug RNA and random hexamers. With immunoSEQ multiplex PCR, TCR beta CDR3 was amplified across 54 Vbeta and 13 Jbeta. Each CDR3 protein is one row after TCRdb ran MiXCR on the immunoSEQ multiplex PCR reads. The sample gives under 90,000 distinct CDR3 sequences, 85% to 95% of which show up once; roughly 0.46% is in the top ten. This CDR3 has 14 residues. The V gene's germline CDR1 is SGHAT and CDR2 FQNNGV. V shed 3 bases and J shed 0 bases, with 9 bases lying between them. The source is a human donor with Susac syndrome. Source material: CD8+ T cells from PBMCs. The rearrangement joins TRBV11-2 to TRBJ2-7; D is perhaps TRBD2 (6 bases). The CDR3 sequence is CASSFGTFSYEQYF. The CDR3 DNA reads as TGTGCCAGCAGCTTTGGGACTTTCTCCTACGAGCAGTACTTC.